The sequence of this T cell receptor beta chain was determined in a study of blood T cell repertoires in COVID-19. Study-level background: Both acute and convalescent COVID-19 samples were obtained from the United States, Italy and Spain. T cells, B-cell-depleted T cells, or PBMCs provided the cDNA or gDNA that served as material.

Seattle researchers signed up patients amid active infection and tracked them longitudinally. Data came from immunoSEQ multiplex PCR; TCRdb stores just in-frame clones and leaves some out. Of 250,000 to 350,000 clones listed, roughly nine tenths are singletons. This clone is a singleton in its sample. CDR3 length: 15 amino acids. Trimming pared 8 bases from V and 0 bases from J, leaving 17 bases between. Germline CDR1 and CDR2: MNHEY and SVGAGI. Sequenced input: peripheral blood. The sequence was collected from a woman aged 25-40 years with COVID-19, enrolled during active disease. The V and J genes are TRBV6-5 and TRBJ2-7, with D possibly TRBD1 on 6 matching bases. CDR3 amino acids: CASSQGRASSYEQYF. CDR3 nucleotides: TGTGCCAGCTCTCAGGGGCGGGCAAGCTCCTACGAGCAGTACTTC.